The clone carrying this T cell receptor (beta chain) is a singleton in its sample. Seattle patients were enrolled while actively infected and followed longitudinally. The sample belongs to a study of blood T cell repertoires in COVID-19. About the research overall: Specimens from acute and convalescent COVID-19 originated in the United States, Italy and Spain.

Per the authors' pipeline: Researchers report that nucleated cell counts were estimated from reference gene primer amplification. Clones were read by immunoSEQ multiplex PCR, and TCRdb kept only the in-frame ones, dropping some. V and J calls and clone size are copied from that table; D and trimming were computed from the DNA. The sample records about 190,000 clones, roughly 77% being singletons. The CDR3 extends over 15 amino acids. Germline V gene data show CDR1 as SGHRS and CDR2 as YFSETQ. Trimming removed 4 bases from V and 5 bases from J, with 15 bases in between. Sample: peripheral blood. The origin of this receptor is a woman of 80 years or more with COVID-19, enrolled during active disease. V is TRBV5-1 and J is TRBJ2-2, with D possibly TRBD2 on 6 matching bases. In DNA, the CDR3 is TGCGCCAGCAGCCTCCGGACGGGGGAAACCGGGGAGCTGTTTTTT. This translates into CASSLRTGETGELFF.